This is a list of T cell receptor beta chains from one sample in a study of cytomegalovirus exposure and HLA in healthy donors. TCRdb's copy holds only in-frame clones and misses some; the assay was immunoSEQ multiplex PCR. The sample spans approximately 75,000 clones; the ten largest clones claim about 0.82%. Sequencing input: PBMCs. These receptors were obtained from a boy aged 10-17 years in good health and CMV-seronegative. CDR3s include the opening cysteine and the closing phenylalanine or tryptophan. D genes are given only for firm matches.

d_gene	j_gene	v_gene	CDR3nt	CDR3aa
-	TRBJ1-5	TRBV30	TGTGCCTGGAGTGTGGGAGGGGTCAATCAGCCCCAGCATTTT	CAWSVGGVNQPQHF
-	TRBJ1-2	TRBV13	TGTGCCAGCAGCTTAAAAAGGGAGGCCTATGGCTACACCTTC	CASSLKREAYGYTF
-	TRBJ1-1	TRBV5-1	TGCGCCAGCAGCTTTTCAGGGGCCGACACTGAAGATTTCTTT	CASSFSGADTEDFF
TRBD1	TRBJ1-2	TRBV7-2	TGTGCCAGCAGCTTAAGGGGACAGGGCCTCTATGGCTACACCTTC	CASSLRGQGLYGYTF
-	TRBJ2-7	TRBV2	TGTGCCAGCAGTGTGGAGGGTCCCTACGAGCAGTACTTC	CASSVEGPYEQYF
-	TRBJ2-3	TRBV5-4	TGTGCCAGCAGCTTGGTTGCAGGGGCGGTAGATACGCAGTATTTT	CASSLVAGAVDTQYF
TRBD1	TRBJ1-2	TRBV4-3	TGCGCCAGCAGCCCTCAAGCGGGGGACAGCTTTTATGGCTACACCTTC	CASSPQAGDSFYGYTF
TRBD1	TRBJ1-2	TRBV29-1	TGCAGCGTTGAAGCGGGGTTAGCAGGGGGTGACTATGGCTACACCTTC	CSVEAGLAGGDYGYTF
-	TRBJ2-2	TRBV15	TGTGCCACCCAAACAGGAGGGGCCGGGGAGCTGTTTTTT	CATQTGGAGELFF
-	TRBJ1-5	TRBV2	TGTGCCAGCAACAGTGGGAAAGCAGGGGCAGGTCAGCCCCAGCATTTT	CASNSGKAGAGQPQHF
-	TRBJ1-4	TRBV6-5	TGTGCCAGCAGTCTTGACACAGGGTGGAATGAAAAACTGTTTTTT	CASSLDTGWNEKLFF
-	TRBJ2-7	TRBV27	TGTGCCAGCAGTTTATTTATATCCTACGAGCAGTACTTC	CASSLFISYEQYF
-	TRBJ2-7	TRBV4-1	TGCGCCAGCAGCCCCCGGGGAGCCTACGAGCAGTACTTC	CASSPRGAYEQYF
TRBD2	TRBJ2-3	TRBV19	TGTGCCAGTACAGCGGGGGGCCTGAGCACAGATACGCAGTATTTT	CASTAGGLSTDTQYF
TRBD1	TRBJ1-5	TRBV19	TGTGCCACCGCCGGGACAGGCAATCAGCCCCAGCATTTT	CATAGTGNQPQHF
TRBD1	TRBJ1-1	TRBV7-9	TGTGCCAGCAGCCAACAGGGGTCGAGCACTGAAGCTTTCTTT	CASSQQGSSTEAFF
-	TRBJ1-6	TRBV19	TGTGCCAGTAGTGAGTCAGGGGAGTCCTATAATTCACCCCTCCACTTT	CASSESGESYNSPLHF
-	TRBJ2-3	TRBV7-8	TGTGCCAGCAGCTTACTGGGCGGGCCTAGCACAGATACGCAGTATTTT	CASSLLGGPSTDTQYF
TRBD1	TRBJ1-2	TRBV25-1	TGTGCCAGCAGTGCCGGGACAGGGGGCGCGGGTGGCTACACCTTC	CASSAGTGGAGGYTF
TRBD2	TRBJ2-1	TRBV7-6	TGTGCCAGCAGCTATAGCGGGAGTACCTACAATGAGCAGTTCTTC	CASSYSGSTYNEQFF
-	TRBJ2-1	TRBV4-3	TGCGCCAGCAGCCCAGCTCTTAGCGTTCCGGACAATGAGCAGTTCTTC	CASSPALSVPDNEQFF
TRBD2	TRBJ2-6	TRBV19	TGTGCCAGTAGTCCACAACTAGCGGGGTATGTCTCTGGGGCCAACGTCCTGACTTTC	CASSPQLAGYVSGANVLTF
TRBD1	TRBJ2-5	TRBV7-6	TGTGCCAGCAGCTTGCCGGGACAGGGGGCCGTAGAGACCCAGTACTTC	CASSLPGQGAVETQYF
TRBD1	TRBJ2-7	TRBV29-1	TGCAGCGTTCCGGGACAGGGGGCTTGGGAGCAGTACTTC	CSVPGQGAWEQYF
TRBD1	TRBJ2-6	TRBV7-3	TGTGCCAGCAGCTTAACGGTCGGACAGGGCTTTCGAAGGGCCAACGTCCTGACTTTC	CASSLTVGQGFRRANVLTF
-	TRBJ1-1	TRBV2	TGTGCCAGCAGACCACAGGGAGAAGCTTTCTTT	CASRPQGEAFF
-	TRBJ2-3	TRBV9	TGTGCCAGCAGCGACAAGGGCGGGGCCTGGACAGATACGCAGTATTTT	CASSDKGGAWTDTQYF
TRBD2	TRBJ2-5	TRBV5-6	TGTGCCAGCAGCCTGCCGGGGGGGGATGAGACCCAGTACTTC	CASSLPGGDETQYF
-	TRBJ1-5	TRBV19	TGTGCCAGTAGTGTCGGGAGGGGCGAACAGCCCCAGCATTTT	CASSVGRGEQPQHF
-	TRBJ2-3	TRBV25-1	TGTGCCAGCGGACTGACAGATACGCAGTATTTT	CASGLTDTQYF
TRBD1	TRBJ2-7	TRBV4-3	TGCGCCAGCAGCCCAGGACAGGGAAACTACGAGCAGTACTTC	CASSPGQGNYEQYF
TRBD1	TRBJ1-2	TRBV6-1	TGTGCCAGCAGTGAAGCATTCCGGGACAGCCGCTATGGCTACACCTTC	CASSEAFRDSRYGYTF
-	TRBJ2-1	TRBV27	TGTGCCAGCAGTTTGGGGAGCTCCTACAATGAGCAGTTCTTC	CASSLGSSYNEQFF
-	TRBJ1-1	TRBV5-4	TGTGCCAGCAGGCGGAAGACGAACACTGAAGCTTTCTTT	CASRRKTNTEAFF
TRBD2	TRBJ2-1	TRBV5-4	TGTGCCAGCAGCCCCGGGACTAGCGGGGCCAATGAGCAGTTCTTC	CASSPGTSGANEQFF
TRBD2	TRBJ2-5	TRBV6-5	TGTGCCAGCAGTTACCCGGGTGGGGGGGACGAGAACCAGTACTTC	CASSYPGGGDENQYF
TRBD1	TRBJ1-6	TRBV2	TGTGCCGGAAAAACAGACAGGGGAGATTCACCCCTCCACTTT	CAGKTDRGDSPLHF
-	TRBJ2-2	TRBV9	TGTGCCAGCAGCGTAGGAGGGAGTGGCACCGGGGAGCTGTTTTTT	CASSVGGSGTGELFF
TRBD1	TRBJ2-5	TRBV2	TGTGCCAGCAGTGCTAAAAACAGGGGAGAGACCCAGTACTTC	CASSAKNRGETQYF
TRBD1	TRBJ2-1	TRBV5-1	TGCGCCAGCAGCTTGTTTGGGACAGATATCAATGAGCAGTTCTTC	CASSLFGTDINEQFF
-	TRBJ2-3	TRBV19	TGTGCCAGTAGTGGACGGGGTGGGGCAGATACGCAGTATTTT	CASSGRGGADTQYF
TRBD1	TRBJ1-1	TRBV19	TGTGCCAGTAGCCCTAGACAGGGAGAGAACACTGAAGCTTTCTTT	CASSPRQGENTEAFF
TRBD2	TRBJ2-1	TRBV6-6	TGTGCCAGCCGCGCACCCCTAGCGGACTCCTACAATGAGCAGTTCTTC	CASRAPLADSYNEQFF
-	TRBJ1-2	TRBV7-6	TGTGCCAGCAGCTTGGGGGGGAACTATGGCTACACCTTC	CASSLGGNYGYTF
-	TRBJ2-7	TRBV27	TGTGCCAGCAGTCATGAGGGATCTATTTCCTACGAGCAGTACTTC	CASSHEGSISYEQYF
TRBD2	TRBJ2-3	TRBV5-1	TGCGCCAGCAGCGCCCGACTAGCGGGGGCAAGCACAGATACGCAGTATTTT	CASSARLAGASTDTQYF
TRBD1	TRBJ2-6	TRBV7-6	TGTGCCAGCAGCCCGTTCGGACAGGGACTTTATGGGGCCAACGTCCTGACTTTC	CASSPFGQGLYGANVLTF
-	TRBJ1-2	TRBV25-1	TGTGCCAGCAGTGATTACCCCACAGACTATGGCTACACCTTC	CASSDYPTDYGYTF
-	TRBJ2-2	TRBV30	TGTGCCTGGTCCGGACACTCCTCATCCGGGGAGCTGTTTTTT	CAWSGHSSSGELFF
-	TRBJ2-4	TRBV18	TGTGCCAGCTCACCGGCGGGAGCCAAAAACATTCAGTACTTC	CASSPAGAKNIQYF
TRBD1	TRBJ1-5	TRBV12-5	TGTGCTAGTGGCCTGGACAGGGATAGCCTCCAGCCCCAGCATTTT	CASGLDRDSLQPQHF
-	TRBJ1-2	TRBV5-6	TGTGCCAGCAGCCCCGGGGTATCGATGGGGGGCTACACCTTC	CASSPGVSMGGYTF
-	TRBJ1-6	TRBV30	TGTGCCTGGAGTATCACCCGGAGAATGGCCCTCCACTTT	CAWSITRRMALHF
TRBD1	TRBJ2-7	TRBV13	TGTGCCAGCAGCCTATCCGGGACAGGGGACGAGCAGTACTTC	CASSLSGTGDEQYF
-	TRBJ1-5	TRBV4-1	TGCGCCAGCAGCCAAGTAACAGCTGGCTTGGGTCAGCCCCAGCATTTT	CASSQVTAGLGQPQHF
TRBD1	TRBJ1-1	TRBV18	TGTGCCAGCTCGCCGACAGGGAGTAACACTGAAGCTTTCTTT	CASSPTGSNTEAFF
TRBD1	TRBJ2-7	TRBV11-2	TGTGCCAGCAGCTTAGACACAGGGGGGACTTACTACGAGCAGTACTTC	CASSLDTGGTYYEQYF
-	TRBJ1-2	TRBV5-1	TGCGCCAGCAGCTTGGGGACAGTTAATTATGGCTACACCTTC	CASSLGTVNYGYTF
TRBD2	TRBJ2-7	TRBV30	TGTGCCTGTCGAAACGGGGGGGTGCGCGAGCAGTACTTC	CACRNGGVREQYF